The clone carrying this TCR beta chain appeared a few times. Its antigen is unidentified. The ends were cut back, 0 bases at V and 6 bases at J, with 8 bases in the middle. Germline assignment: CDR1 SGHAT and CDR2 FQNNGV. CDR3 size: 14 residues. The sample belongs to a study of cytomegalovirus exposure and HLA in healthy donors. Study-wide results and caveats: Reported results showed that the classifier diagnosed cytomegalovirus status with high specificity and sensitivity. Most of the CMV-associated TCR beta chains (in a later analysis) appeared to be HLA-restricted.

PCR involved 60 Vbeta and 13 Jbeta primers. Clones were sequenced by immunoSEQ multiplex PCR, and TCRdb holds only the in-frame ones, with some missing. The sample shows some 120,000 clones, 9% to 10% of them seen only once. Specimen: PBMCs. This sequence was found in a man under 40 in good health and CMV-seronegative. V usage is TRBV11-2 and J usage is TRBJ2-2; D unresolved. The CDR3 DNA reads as TGTGCCAGCAGCTTAGAACAACTATCCGGGGAGCTGTTTTTT. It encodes CASSLEQLSGELFF.